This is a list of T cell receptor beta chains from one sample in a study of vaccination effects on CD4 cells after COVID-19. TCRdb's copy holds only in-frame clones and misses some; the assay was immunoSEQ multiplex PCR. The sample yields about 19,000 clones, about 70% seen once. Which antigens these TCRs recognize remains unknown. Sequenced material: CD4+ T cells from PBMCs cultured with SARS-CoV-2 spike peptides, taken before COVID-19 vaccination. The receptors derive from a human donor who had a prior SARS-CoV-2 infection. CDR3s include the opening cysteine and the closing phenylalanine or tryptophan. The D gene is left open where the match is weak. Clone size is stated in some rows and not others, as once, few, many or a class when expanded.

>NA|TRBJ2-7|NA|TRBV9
TGTGCCAGCAGCGCCGGAATTGGGGTGTGCTACGAGCAGTACTTC
CASSAGIGVCYEQYF
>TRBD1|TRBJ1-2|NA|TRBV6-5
TGTGCCACTCACCGGGACAGGGGAGGGTATGGCTACACCTTC
CATHRDRGGYGYTF
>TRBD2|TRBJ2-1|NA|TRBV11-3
TGTGCCAGCAGCGGGGGCGGGACTAGTTTTCCCCCGTTCTTC
CASSGGGTSFPPFF
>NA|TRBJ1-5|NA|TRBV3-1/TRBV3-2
TGTGCCAGCAGCCAAGAATACTCCAATCAGCCCCAGCATTTT
CASSQEYSNQPQHF
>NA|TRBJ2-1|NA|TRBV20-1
TGCAGTGCTAGTGAGTCAGCGTACAATGAGCAGTTCTTC
CSASESAYNEQFF
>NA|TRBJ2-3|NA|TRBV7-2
TGTGCCAGCAGCTCACCGCGGGCTAGCACAGATACGCAGTATTTT
CASSSPRASTDTQYF
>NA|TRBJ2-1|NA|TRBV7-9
TGTGCCAGCAGCTTCCTAAGTGGGGACAATGAGCAGTTCTTC
CASSFLSGDNEQFF
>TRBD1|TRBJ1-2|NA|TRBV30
TGTGCCTGGAACGGACAGGGTAGAGACTATGGCTACACCTTC
CAWNGQGRDYGYTF
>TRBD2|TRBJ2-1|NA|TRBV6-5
TGTGCCGGCGCTAGCGGTTCCTACAATGAGCAGTTCTTC
CAGASGSYNEQFF
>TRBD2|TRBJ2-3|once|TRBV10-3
TGTGCCATCAGCCCTACTAGCGGGGGGACTGGAGATACGCAGTATTTT
CAISPTSGGTGDTQYF
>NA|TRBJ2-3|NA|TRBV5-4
TGTGCCAGCAGCTTGGCCGGAAGTGGTACAGATACGCAGTATTTT
CASSLAGSGTDTQYF
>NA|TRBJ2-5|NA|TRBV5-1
TGCGCCAGCAGCTTGGAGGGAATCCCCCAAGAGACCCAGTACTTC
CASSLEGIPQETQYF
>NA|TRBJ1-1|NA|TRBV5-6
TGTGCCAGCAGCTTTGCGAGGAACACTGAAGCTTTCTTT
CASSFARNTEAFF
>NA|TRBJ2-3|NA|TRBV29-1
TGCAGCGTCACCGGGGGACGGAGGAGGACAGATACGCAGTATTTT
CSVTGGRRRTDTQYF
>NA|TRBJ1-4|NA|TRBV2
TGTGCCAGCAGGGGAATCGCGGGACGGAGTGAAAAACTGTTTTTT
CASRGIAGRSEKLFF
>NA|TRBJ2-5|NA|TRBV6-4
TGTGCCAGCAGTGAGTCGACTGGGGAGACCCAGTACTTC
CASSESTGETQYF
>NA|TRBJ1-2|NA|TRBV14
TGTGCCAGCAGCCTCGGGGTCGGGGCCGACTATGGCTACACCTTC
CASSLGVGADYGYTF
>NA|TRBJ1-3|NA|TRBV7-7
TGTGCTAGCAGCTTAGGGCAGAACTCTGGAAACACCATATATTTT
CASSLGQNSGNTIYF
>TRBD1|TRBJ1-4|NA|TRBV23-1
TGCGCCAGCAGTCAATCTCGACAGGGCGATGAAAAACTGTTTTTT
CASSQSRQGDEKLFF
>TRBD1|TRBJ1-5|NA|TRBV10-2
TGCGCCAGCACCTGGGACAGGAATCAGCCCCAGCATTTT
CASTWDRNQPQHF
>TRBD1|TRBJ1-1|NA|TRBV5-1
TGCGCCAGCAGCACGACCGACAGGGGTGTAACTTTCTTT
CASSTTDRGVTFF
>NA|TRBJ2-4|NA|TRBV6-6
TGTGCCAGCAGCTCCACCGGGTCCCCAAGGAACATTCAGTACTTC
CASSSTGSPRNIQYF
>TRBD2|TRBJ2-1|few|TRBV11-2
TGTGCCAGCAGCGGAACTAGCGGGGGGAATTATGAGCAGTTCTTC
CASSGTSGGNYEQFF
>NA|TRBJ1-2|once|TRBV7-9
TGTGCCAGCAGCTTAGGTCAGGACTCACGCTACACCTTC
CASSLGQDSRYTF
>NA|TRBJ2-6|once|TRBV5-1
TGCGCCAGCAGCCTATCTGGGGCCAACGTCCTGACTTTC
CASSLSGANVLTF
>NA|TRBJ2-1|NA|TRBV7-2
TGTGCCAGCAGTTGGGCTAACTACAATGAGCAGTTCTTC
CASSWANYNEQFF
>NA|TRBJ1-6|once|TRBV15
TGTGCCACCAGCAGAGATTGGGCAGGGTATTCACCCCTCCACTTT
CATSRDWAGYSPLHF
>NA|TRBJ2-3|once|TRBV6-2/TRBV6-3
TGTGCCAGCAGTGACTGGGGCAGGGGAGGCACAGATACGCAGTATTTT
CASSDWGRGGTDTQYF
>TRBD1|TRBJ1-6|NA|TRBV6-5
TGTGCCAGCAGCAGGGGACAGGGGGAGTCACCCCTCCACTTT
CASSRGQGESPLHF
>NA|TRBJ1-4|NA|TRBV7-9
TGTGCCAGCAGCTTAGGGACAGTCGGCGGGAAACTGTTTTTT
CASSLGTVGGKLFF
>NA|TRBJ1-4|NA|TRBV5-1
TGCGCCAGCAGCTTGGGGGGCGCCGGTGAAAAACTGTTTTTT
CASSLGGAGEKLFF
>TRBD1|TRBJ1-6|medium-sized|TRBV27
TGTGCCAGCAGTCGCCGGGACAGAGGCTCACCCCTCCACTTT
CASSRRDRGSPLHF
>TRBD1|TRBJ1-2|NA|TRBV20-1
TGCAGTGCAGGACAGGCGGAAGGCTACACCTTC
CSAGQAEGYTF
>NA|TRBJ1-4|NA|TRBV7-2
TGTGCCAGCCGGTCGGCAGGAACTAATGAAAAACTGTTTTTT
CASRSAGTNEKLFF
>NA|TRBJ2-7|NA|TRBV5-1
TGCGCCAGCAGCAAGGCGTCGGGACTGGCAGAGCAGTACTTC
CASSKASGLAEQYF
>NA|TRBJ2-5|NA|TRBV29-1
TGCAGCGTCGCCCCCCATTCGAGCGGCCCGGGGACCCAGTACTTC
CSVAPHSSGPGTQYF
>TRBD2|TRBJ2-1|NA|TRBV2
TGTGCCAGTCACCGGACTAGCGGCAACAATGAGCAGTTCTTC
CASHRTSGNNEQFF
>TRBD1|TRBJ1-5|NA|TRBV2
TGTGCCAGCAGAAGGGGGACAGGGAGCAATCAGCCCCAGCATTTT
CASRRGTGSNQPQHF
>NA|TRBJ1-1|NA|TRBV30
TGTGCCTGGGTTGGCGGGGGGGCGAGATGGGAAGCTTTCTTT
CAWVGGGARWEAFF
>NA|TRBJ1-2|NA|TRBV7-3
TGTGCCAGCAGCTCCCTGTCTCTACAGAGGGTTGGCTACACCTTC
CASSSLSLQRVGYTF
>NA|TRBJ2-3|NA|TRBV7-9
TGTGCCAGCAGCTTAAGACTAGTCATCACAGATACGCAGTATTTT
CASSLRLVITDTQYF
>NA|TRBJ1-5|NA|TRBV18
TGTGCCAGCTCACCACCCTACGCAGGGGTGCGGCAGCCCCAGCATTTT
CASSPPYAGVRQPQHF
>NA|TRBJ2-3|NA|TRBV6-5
TGTGCCAGCAGCCGCGGGACCCCTAGCACAGATACGCAGTATTTT
CASSRGTPSTDTQYF
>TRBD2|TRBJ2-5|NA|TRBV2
TGTGCCAGCAGTAGCGGGGGGCGTGGGGAGACCCAGTACTTC
CASSSGGRGETQYF
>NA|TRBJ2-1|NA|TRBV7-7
TGTGCTAGCAGCAAAGCAGGCAGCCCGAATGAGCAGTTCTTC
CASSKAGSPNEQFF
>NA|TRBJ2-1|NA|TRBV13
TGTGCCAGCAGCTTAGGGTCAGTCTACAATGAGCAGTTCTTC
CASSLGSVYNEQFF
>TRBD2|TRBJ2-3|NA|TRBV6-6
TGTGCCAGCAGTATCCCGACTAGCGGCACAGATACGCAGTATTTT
CASSIPTSGTDTQYF
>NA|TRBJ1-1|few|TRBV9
TGTGCCAGCAGCTCCCTAGGGGGAAGACTCACTGAAGCTTTCTTT
CASSSLGGRLTEAFF
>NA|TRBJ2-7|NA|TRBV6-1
TGTGCCAGCAGTGAAAGGGGATCGCGATTCTACGAGCAGTACTTC
CASSERGSRFYEQYF